A single sample is the source of the 27 T cell receptor beta chains below, sequenced in a study of shared clonotypes between healthy human individuals. Repertoires were generated with immunoSEQ multiplex PCR, while TCRdb's copy carries only in-frame clones and drops some. The table records 900,000 to 1,200,000 clones, around 78% of them present only once. The sequenced sample was memory CD4+ T cells from PBMCs. Documented subset: CD45RA-negative fraction. These receptor sequences come from a man between 18 and 35 years old in good health. Some clones in this sample may be carry-over from other donors' samples.

This clone was counted once. Relative to the germline gene, one junction end is altered; a read error may explain this. The genes are TRBV6-1 and TRBJ2-7; a weak D match, TRBD1 (6 bases). Per germline, CDR1 MNHNS and CDR2 SASEGT. The CDR3 contains 12 residues. The CDR3 sequence is CASRGNREGLDF. Here the CDR3 DNA reads TGTGCCAGCAGGGGGAACAGGGAAGGGCTCGACTTC.

V usage is TRBV27 and J usage is TRBJ2-3; TRBD2 aligns across 13 bases. CDR3 length: 19 amino acids. V lost 6 bases and J lost 1; bases outside the gene matches: 13. Germline V CDR1 and CDR2: MNHEY, SMNVEV (reference sequence). CDR3: CASRNTGTSGVWRTDTQYF. For the CDR3, the DNA is TGTGCCAGCAGGAACACCGGGACTAGCGGGGTTTGGCGCACAGATACGCAGTATTTT.

This chain joins TRBV7-9 and TRBJ1-4, with TRBD1 matching 12 bases. Losses at the gene ends were 4 bases for V and 10 bases for J; bases not matched to a gene: 10. Per germline, CDR1 SEHNR and CDR2 FQNEAQ (reference sequence). CDR3 size: 16 residues. The CDR3, as DNA: TGTGCCAGCAGCTCTGGTCCCGGGACAGGGGGCGGAAAACTGTTTTTT. Its translation is CASSSGPGTGGGKLFF.

The V and J genes are TRBV28 and TRBJ2-1; D not certain. Germline-derived CDR1 and CDR2 are MDHEN and SYDVKM. This CDR3 spans 14 amino acids. The germline V and J ends were trimmed by 8 bases and 4 bases, with 15 bases remaining between them. The CDR3 here is CASRSLPSYNEQFF. The DNA for the CDR3 is TGTGCCAGCCGTTCTCTCCCAAGTTACAATGAGCAGTTCTTC.

The rearrangement uses TRBV2 and TRBJ2-7; a weak D match, TRBD2 (6 bases). The CDR3 spans 14 residues. V lost 4 bases, J lost 0 bases, and 10 bases lay in between. The germline CDR1 and CDR2 sequences are SNHLY and FYNNEI. CDR3 DNA: TGTGCCAGCAGTGTAGCGGAGCGCTCCTACGAGCAGTACTTC. As protein: CASSVAERSYEQYF.

The chain combines TRBV19 with TRBJ1-4, with D maybe TRBD1 (6 bases). The CDR3 has 13 amino acids. V lost 3 bases and J lost 4, with 6 bases in between. Germline assignment: CDR1 LNHDA and CDR2 SQIVND (reference sequence). CDR3: CASSIRGNEKLFF. DNA for the CDR3: TGTGCCAGTAGTATCAGGGGTAATGAAAAACTGTTTTTT.

The chain is built from TRBV15 and TRBJ2-7; 10 nucleotides line up with TRBD2. This CDR3 has 15 amino acids. The V gene end was trimmed by 0 bases and the J gene end by 3 bases; junction bases not matched to a gene: 2. Germline assignment: CDR1 LNHNV and CDR2 YYDKDF (reference sequence). The CDR3 DNA is TGTGCCACCAGCAGAGAACTAGCGGGAAACTACGAGCAGTACTTC. Translated, it gives CATSRELAGNYEQYF.

This clone was detected only a few times. Different DNA sequences within this sample yield the same CDR3. The chain uses TRBV28 and TRBJ1-5; no firm D call. Germline loops: CDR1 MDHEN, CDR2 SYDVKM. This CDR3 has 11 amino acids. Trimming cost V 6 bases and J 4 bases, with 4 bases left between them. DNA for the CDR3: TGTGCCAGCAGGAAAAATCAGCCCCAGCATTTT. Translated: CASRKNQPQHF.

The chain recombines TRBV9 with TRBJ2-1; 10 nucleotides line up with TRBD2. Germline loops: CDR1 SGDLS, CDR2 YYNGEE. Trimming took 0 bases from V and 5 from J; bases not matched to a gene: 11. This CDR3 comprises 18 residues. The chain's CDR3 is CASSVEGVSGRYHNEQFF. The DNA of the CDR3 is TGTGCCAGCAGCGTAGAAGGGGTTAGCGGGAGGTATCACAATGAGCAGTTCTTC.

CDR3 sequence (DNA): TGCAGCGGAGGACAAGAGGGATATGAAAAACTGTTTTTT. Translating it yields CSGGQEGYEKLFF. V is TRBV29-1 and J is TRBJ1-4; the D gene is possibly TRBD1 (5 bases). V was cut by 7 bases and J by 6 bases, with 15 bases left in between. Germline values: CDR1 SQVTM, CDR2 ANQGSEA. This CDR3 region has 13 residues.

This chain joins TRBV5-1 and TRBJ2-7; 8 bases fit TRBD1. With 4 bases clipped from V and 6 bases from J, the junction kept 12 bases outside the gene matches. The length of the CDR3 is 15 residues. Germline V gene lookup returns CDR1 SGHRS and CDR2 YFSETQ. CDR3 region: CASSASGTGPCEQYF. The CDR3 coding sequence is TGCGCCAGCAGCGCCTCCGGGACAGGCCCCTGCGAGCAGTACTTC.

This chain uses TRBV27 with TRBJ2-5; D is perhaps TRBD1 or TRBD2 (6 bases each). The CDR3 spans 15 residues. V was cut by 5 bases and J by 1 base, with 14 bases left in between. Looked up from germline, CDR1 is MNHEY and CDR2 is SMNVEV (reference sequence). CDR3 nucleotides: TGTGCCAGCAGTCAGGGGAGGCAGCCCCAAGAGACCCAGTACTTC. It specifies CASSQGRQPQETQYF.

The rearrangement uses TRBV6-7 and TRBJ1-2; 7 bases are shared with TRBD1. TRBV6-7 is an ORF, and what it does is uncertain. The CDR3 has 14 residues. V was pared by 7 bases and J by 8 bases, with 13 bases of the junction left unmatched. The CDR3 region is CASTRQGVRRGYTF. DNA for the CDR3: TGTGCCAGCACCCGACAGGGCGTAAGGCGCGGCTACACCTTC.

This clone was counted a few times. V and J are TRBV18 and TRBJ1-1; D is perhaps TRBD1 (5 bases). The CDR3 totals 13 residues. The V and J ends lost 6 bases and 10 bases respectively, with 18 bases between them. In germline, CDR1 is KGHSH, CDR2 LQKENI. This CDR3 is CASSAGTLNPAFF. The CDR3 nucleotides are TGTGCCAGCTCCGCCGGGACCCTGAACCCAGCTTTCTTT. The variable domain in full, with the rest retrieved from reference TRBV18 and TRBJ1-1, is NAGVMQNPRHLVRRRGQEARLRCSPMKGHSHVYWYRQLPEEGLKFMVYLQKENIIDESGMPKERFSAEFPKEGPSILRIQQVVRGDSAAYFCASSAGTLNPAFFGQGTRLTVV.

V and J are TRBV15 and TRBJ1-2, with TRBD1 matching 8 bases. CDR1 is LNHNV and CDR2 is YYDKDF in the germline V gene (reference sequence). Germline trimming cut 0 bases from V and 5 bases from J; bases unmatched to any gene: 2. The CDR3 is made up of 14 amino acids. The CDR3 DNA sequence: TGTGCCACCAGCAGAGATCGACAGGGGTATGGCTACACCTTC. This encodes CATSRDRQGYGYTF.

This clone was observed a single time. The chain joins TRBV28 to TRBJ1-3; TRBD1 matches at 7 bases. J gave up 0 bases and V 6 bases, and 8 bases lay outside the gene matches. The CDR3 loop spans 16 amino acids. CDR1 and CDR2 (germline): MDHEN, SYDVKM. CDR3 region: CASRIGTAFSGNTIYF. The CDR3 DNA sequence: TGTGCCAGCAGAATCGGGACAGCTTTCTCTGGAAACACCATATATTTT.

The V and J genes are TRBV5-4 and TRBJ2-3; 7 bases align to TRBD1. With 3 bases clipped from V and 1 base from J, the junction kept 5 bases outside the gene matches. The CDR3 sequence is 15 residues long. Germline values: CDR1 SGHNT, CDR2 YYREEE (reference sequence). CDR3 loop: CASSWNRGGTDTQYF. The CDR3 DNA is TGTGCCAGCAGCTGGAACAGGGGAGGCACAGATACGCAGTATTTT.

In this sample, this clone turned up once. The chain couples TRBV4-1 to TRBJ2-7, with TRBD1 matching over 9 bases. CDR1 is MGHRA and CDR2 is YSYEKL in the germline V gene. V lost 4 bases, J lost 3 bases, and 7 bases stayed unmatched. CDR3 length: 15 residues. CDR3 DNA: TGCGCCAGCAGCCCATCCGGGACAGGGTTCTACGAGCAGTACTTC. Protein sequence: CASSPSGTGFYEQYF.

J is TRBJ2-7 and V is TRBV7-2; perhaps D is TRBD1 or TRBD2 (5 bases each). Trimming took off 4 bases at V and 6 bases at J, with 13 bases between the two ends. Germline values: CDR1 SGHTA, CDR2 FQGNSA. This CDR3 is 13 amino acids long. This chain's CDR3 is CASSSGRGPEQYF. CDR3 nucleotides: TGTGCCAGCAGCTCAGGGAGAGGGCCCGAGCAGTACTTC.

The V and J genes are TRBV10-2 and TRBJ1-6; D is perhaps TRBD1 (6 bases). The ends were cut back, 0 bases at V and 18 bases at J, with 15 bases in the middle. Germline V gives CDR1 WSHSY, CDR2 SAAADI. The CDR3 runs to 13 residues. Written as DNA, the CDR3 is TGCGCCAGCAGTGAGTCGAGCAGGGGACACCACCACTTT. Residues: CASSESSRGHHHF.

Worth noting for this clone: One base away lies a much larger clone, so this may be a sequencing read error. The CDR3 end shows no conserved phenylalanine or tryptophan, and so a read error is likely. Because the CDR3's place on the DNA is in doubt, the DNA is left out and the CDR3 is given as listed by TCRdb. This chain links TRBV27 with TRBJ2-7; the tabulated D call, TRBD2, remains unverified against the DNA. In germline, CDR1 is MNHEY, CDR2 SMNVEV (reference sequence). Inclusive of both ends, the CDR3 amounts to 14 amino acids. This CDR3 is CASSRGGLAETAAL.

This clone is a singleton in its sample. This likely stems from a read error, as it lies one base from a far larger clone. Additional DNA sequences in this sample encode the identical CDR3. The V and J genes are TRBV7-2 and TRBJ1-5; 8 bases are a match to TRBD1. This CDR3 region has 14 residues. Looked up from germline, CDR1 is SGHTA and CDR2 is FQGNSA. The ends lost 3 bases at V and 2 bases at J; junction bases unmatched: 0. The CDR3 DNA sequence: TGTGCCAGCAGCTTGGACAGGGGCAATCAGCCCCAGCATTTT. Its protein is CASSLDRGNQPQHF.

This clone was seen only a few times. The V gene is TRBV5-1, the J gene TRBJ1-3; D is possibly TRBD1 (5 bases). V lost 1 base, J lost 2 bases, and 10 bases lay in between. The CDR3 sequence is 15 residues long. Germline CDR1 and CDR2: SGHRS and YFSETQ. For the CDR3, the DNA is TGCGCCAGCAGCTTGCTTTCAGGGACTGGAAACACCATATATTTT. Its protein is CASSLLSGTGNTIYF.

The gene calls are TRBV9 and TRBJ2-5; no clear D gene. V lost 3 bases and J 4 bases, leaving 13 bases between the germline ends. Looked up from germline, CDR1 is SGDLS and CDR2 is YYNGEE. There are 14 residues in the CDR3. CDR3 residues: CASSGRRGGETQYF. CDR3 bases: TGTGCCAGCAGCGGACGCAGAGGTGGAGAGACCCAGTACTTC.

The chain links TRBV7-2 to TRBJ2-3, with 8 bases aligning to TRBD2. This CDR3 region has 18 residues. CDR1 and CDR2 (germline): SGHTA, FQGNSA. Trimming at V came to 2 bases and at J to 0 bases, leaving 10 bases not matched to a gene. The CDR3 is CASSLLGSGITSTDTQYF. DNA of the CDR3: TGTGCCAGCAGCTTACTTGGTAGCGGGATAACTAGCACAGATACGCAGTATTTT.

The J gene is TRBJ1-2, the V gene TRBV2, with TRBD1 as a possible D gene (6 bases). The CDR3 has 15 residues. The germline V gene encodes CDR1 SNHLY and CDR2 FYNNEI. V was trimmed by 5 bases and J by 5 bases, leaving 18 bases between them. The CDR3 bases are TGTGCCAGCAGTTTAGAACAGGGACGAAGTTATGGCTACACCTTC. This codes for CASSLEQGRSYGYTF.

This clone was counted only a few times. CDR3: CASETNTGELFF. Here the CDR3 DNA reads TGTGCCAGCGAGACGAACACCGGGGAGCTGTTTTTT. V is TRBV28 and J is TRBJ2-2; D is undetermined. The CDR3 consists of 12 residues. CDR1 is MDHEN and CDR2 is SYDVKM in the germline V gene. V was pared by 8 bases and J by 0 bases, with 4 bases between.